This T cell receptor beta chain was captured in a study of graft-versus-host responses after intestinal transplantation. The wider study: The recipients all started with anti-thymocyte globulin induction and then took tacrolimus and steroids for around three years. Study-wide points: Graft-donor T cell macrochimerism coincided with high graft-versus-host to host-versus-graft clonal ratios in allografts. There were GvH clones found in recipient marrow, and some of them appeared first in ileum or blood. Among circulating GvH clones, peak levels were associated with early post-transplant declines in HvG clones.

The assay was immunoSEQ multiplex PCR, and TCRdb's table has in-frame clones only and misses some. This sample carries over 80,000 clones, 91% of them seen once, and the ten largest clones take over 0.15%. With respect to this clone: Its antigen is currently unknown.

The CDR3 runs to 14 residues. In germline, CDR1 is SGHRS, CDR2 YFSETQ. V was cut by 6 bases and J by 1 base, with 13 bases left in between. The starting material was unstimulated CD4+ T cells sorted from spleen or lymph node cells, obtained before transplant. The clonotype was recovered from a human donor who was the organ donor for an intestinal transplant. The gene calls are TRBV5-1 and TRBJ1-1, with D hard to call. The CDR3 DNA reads TGCGCCAGCACTTCAGGACTTTCGAACACTGAAGCTTTCTTT. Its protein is CASTSGLSNTEAFF.